A selection of T cell receptor beta chains follows, all from one sample in a study of cytomegalovirus exposure and HLA in healthy donors. Profiled with immunoSEQ multiplex PCR; TCRdb holds only in-frame clones, not every one. The data contain about 94,000 clones, around 8% of them singletons. Sample: PBMCs. The receptors originated from a man aged 50 to 59 in good health and CMV-seronegative. The conserved cysteine and the conserved F or W are not part of the CDR3 here.

V: TRBV6-5
CDR3: ASSYTQHRGGIGQF

V: TRBV6-5
CDR3: ASSYIGEAEAF

V: TRBV27
CDR3: ASRRSHGRADNEQF

V: TRBV28
CDR3: ASSSKDRYA

V: TRBV5-1
CDR3: ASNGIVGNEQF

V: TRBV7-9
CDR3: ASSFNTFFLEQY

V: TRBV18
CDR3: ASSPNLRGSRMNTEAF

V: TRBV9
CDR3: ASSVGTSGGIQETQY

V: TRBV6-5
CDR3: ASRDNRDRNTEAF

V: TRBV19
CDR3: ASSEQAGVGQPQH

V: TRBV19
CDR3: ASSVGQNTEAF

V: TRBV6-4
CDR3: ASSDSGTDAQY

V: TRBV7-9
CDR3: ASSLADQPQH

V: TRBV7-9
CDR3: ASSTGTGVYSNQPQH

V: TRBV6-1
CDR3: ASSFESGGFQPQH

V: TRBV27
CDR3: ASSLGGGAYEQY

V: TRBV4-1
CDR3: ASSPGSSGANVLT

V: TRBV14
CDR3: ASSQGRTRAYEQY

V: TRBV28
CDR3: AITGGYGYT

V: TRBV7-3
CDR3: ASSPERVQSNQPQH

V: TRBV2
CDR3: ASSETRGGHNQPSSGANVLT

V: TRBV19
CDR3: ASVRSRLNTEAF

V: TRBV11-3
CDR3: ASSRDSTSSEAF

V: TRBV5-6
CDR3: ASSPDRLVTFGYT

V: TRBV5-1
CDR3: ASSSSGSPINEQF

V: TRBV4-2
CDR3: ASSQDRGSYEQY

V: TRBV29-1
CDR3: SVVRRGGSQETQY

V: TRBV28
CDR3: ASNSLQGYSNQPQH

V: TRBV9
CDR3: ASSVAGLGTDTQY

V: TRBV4-2
CDR3: ASSHTGTGGSGANVLT

V: TRBV29-1
CDR3: SVGSASSYNEQF

V: TRBV30
CDR3: AWSPLSRAF

V: TRBV4-1
CDR3: ASSQESGRSYEQY

V: TRBV28
CDR3: ASRPDRGRRYT

V: TRBV6-1
CDR3: ASSLESSYEQY

V: TRBV5-6
CDR3: ASMSTVAGGSTDTQY

V: TRBV7-8
CDR3: ASSLPGTSGYSYEQY

V: TRBV5-6
CDR3: ASSYRGGVYEQY

V: TRBV6-1
CDR3: ASSEALAGTEAF

V: TRBV5-8
CDR3: ASSSEGDRGF

V: TRBV7-2
CDR3: ASSFDKGWGTEAF

V: TRBV2
CDR3: ASSEVGTKLF

V: TRBV30
CDR3: AASSGTHSYEQY

V: TRBV6-5
CDR3: ASSTGGNQPQH

V: TRBV5-5
CDR3: ASSLGRVVIQETQY

V: TRBV6-1
CDR3: ASSAGQGGRPYEQY

V: TRBV28
CDR3: ASSFEDRAQAF

V: TRBV13
CDR3: ASSLGQPNEKLF

V: TRBV28
CDR3: ASRPNNQPQH

V: TRBV19
CDR3: ASSIRGGLSTDTQY

V: TRBV2
CDR3: ASSEEQGLGEKLF

V: TRBV28
CDR3: ASSSNEGVVPYNEQF

V: TRBV6-1
CDR3: ASSGTSGFSYEQY

V: TRBV7-7
CDR3: ASSLAVRDEQF

V: TRBV20-1
CDR3: SAWRGEQF

V: TRBV28
CDR3: ASSLMTVRLGYT

V: TRBV27
CDR3: ASSLRELTEAF

V: TRBV29-1
CDR3: SVGWGDGYT

V: TRBV6-6
CDR3: ASRVSGSGTGELF